Listed below are T cell receptor beta chains from one sample, sequenced in a study of synovial regulatory T cells in juvenile arthritis. The method was immunoSEQ multiplex PCR; TCRdb's version includes in-frame clones alone and lacks a portion of them. The listing contains approximately 10,000 clones. The sample comprised Treg cells from blood. The origin of the receptors is a donor under 30 with juvenile idiopathic arthritis. Each CDR3 is given with its conserved first and last residue. Clone size is stated in some rows and not others, as once, few, many or a class when expanded.

j_gene,v_gene,abundance,CDR3aa
TRBJ1-1,TRBV6-4,medium-sized,CASRAFPGTEAFF
TRBJ1-4,TRBV4-2,NA,CASAGAGVEKLFF
TRBJ1-1,TRBV13,NA,CASSHRGTGLKPEAFF
TRBJ2-7,TRBV7-6,NA,CASSLVPGASSSYEQYF
TRBJ1-4,TRBV28,NA,CASMSLSNGGLFF
TRBJ1-1,TRBV6-5,NA,CASSYWGGRNSEAFF
TRBJ1-2,TRBV5-6,NA,CASTLGQANYGYTF
TRBJ2-7,TRBV29-1,NA,CSVGGQSYYEQYF
TRBJ2-5,TRBV7-9,NA,CASSLFLAGQETQYF
TRBJ2-1,TRBV5-1,NA,CASSSRGGGNEQFF
TRBJ2-7,TRBV10-1,NA,CASTLDQQYF
TRBJ1-2,TRBV9,NA,CASSVDLGGYNYGYTF
TRBJ2-3,TRBV5-1,NA,CASSLGDTQYF
TRBJ1-1,TRBV6-6,NA,CASSNRGQKNTEAFF
TRBJ2-7,TRBV27,NA,CASSYGTDFYEQYF
TRBJ1-5,TRBV9,NA,CASSETGSMSQPQHF
TRBJ2-3,TRBV5-3,NA,CARSLDDRVDTQYF
TRBJ2-2,TRBV29-1,NA,CSVPGTGTTGELFF
TRBJ2-5,TRBV5-1,NA,CASSLTGTGISETQYF
TRBJ2-5,TRBV10-2,NA,CASNTHSGETQYF
TRBJ2-5,TRBV27,NA,CASRRAGQGTETQYF
TRBJ1-1,TRBV13,NA,CASSLRPGTEAFF
TRBJ1-1,TRBV4-3,NA,CASSHTKDKNTEAFF
TRBJ1-5,TRBV5-6,NA,CASSQGYRGKYQPQHF
TRBJ1-1,TRBV18,NA,CASSPLADTEAFF
TRBJ2-3,TRBV30,NA,CAWTSGNTDTQYF
TRBJ2-7,TRBV10-3,NA,CAISEVIPPLYEQYF
TRBJ1-5,TRBV10-2,NA,CASGPGWESQGVYSNQPQHF
TRBJ1-5,TRBV6-6,NA,CASSGDSYQPQHF
TRBJ1-1,TRBV2,NA,CASRADVNTEAFF
TRBJ1-6,TRBV4-1,NA,CASRGDGSSYNSPLHF
TRBJ2-5,TRBV4-1,NA,CASSQDFSWETQYF
TRBJ2-2,TRBV10-3,NA,CAIRTYTGELFF